Each of the 13 T cell receptor beta chains below was sequenced from the same sample in a study of metastatic and nonmetastatic thyroid tumors. TCRdb re-called clones via MiXCR from the PCR reads. This sample has tens of thousands of clones, with approximately 17% found just once. All patients reached thyroid surgery having received no treatment beforehand. The sequenced sample was blood. These receptors all come from a female donor with papillary thyroid cancer or a benign thyroid nodule (not recorded which). Some clones in this sample may be carry-over from other donors' samples.

This clone has at least ten counts. V is TRBV9 and J is TRBJ2-3; no definite D call. This CDR3 spans 14 amino acids. Germline assignment: CDR1 SGDLS and CDR2 YYNGEE. Trimming took off 3 bases at V and 1 base at J, with 9 bases between the two ends. The CDR3 sequence is CASSARLGTDTQYF. The CDR3, as DNA: TGTGCCAGCAGCGCCAGGCTCGGCACAGATACGCAGTATTTT.

This chain links TRBV11-1 with TRBJ2-7; TRBD2 might be the D (8 bases). V was shortened by 2 bases and J by 3 bases, with 26 bases between the two germline ends. Germline V CDR1 and CDR2: SGHAT, FQDESV (reference sequence). This CDR3 comprises 19 residues. The CDR3 spells CASSLLGRGIGLASYEQYF. The CDR3, as DNA: TGTGCCAGCAGCTTACTGGGCAGGGGGATAGGACTAGCAAGCTACGAGCAGTACTTC.

In this sample, this clone turned up many times. The gene calls are TRBV5-5 and TRBJ1-4; TRBD1 agrees at 7 bases. The germline V gene has CDR1 SGHKS and CDR2 YYEKEE (reference sequence). After removal of 4 bases from V and 4 bases from J, the junction contained 4 bases not matched to a gene. The CDR3 has 14 amino acids. The CDR3, as DNA: TGTGCCAGCAGCCACGGGGACAGTAATGAAAAACTGTTTTTT. It encodes CASSHGDSNEKLFF.

This clone was detected many times. The chain combines TRBV30 with TRBJ2-2, with D hard to call. Trimming removed 0 bases at V and 5 bases at J, with 10 bases between. Looked up from germline, CDR1 is GTSNPN and CDR2 is SVGIG (reference sequence). The CDR3 totals 14 residues. DNA of the CDR3: TGTGCCTGGAGTGTACAAAGCTTGACCGGGGAGCTGTTTTTT. This gives the protein CAWSVQSLTGELFF.

This clone was counted ten times or more. The chain uses TRBV11-1 and TRBJ2-1, with 8 bases lining up with TRBD2. J lost 5 bases, V lost 1 base, and 13 bases had no gene match. There are 18 residues in the CDR3. Germline CDR1 SGHAT, CDR2 FQDESV (reference sequence). This CDR3 reads CASSLGGLEGGTHNEQFF. The DNA of the CDR3 is TGTGCCAGCAGCTTAGGGGGACTAGAGGGAGGGACACACAATGAGCAGTTCTTC.

This clone has a count of ten or more. The rearrangement uses TRBV19 and TRBJ2-5; tentative D call: TRBD2 (6 bases). V was trimmed by 4 bases and J by 8 bases, leaving 20 bases between them. This CDR3 has 15 residues. Germline V CDR1 and CDR2: LNHDA, SQIVND (reference sequence). For the CDR3, the DNA is TGTGCCAGTAGTAGGACGGTCGGGAGAGCCGAAACCCAGTACTTC. Protein product: CASSRTVGRAETQYF.

This clone was seen at least ten times. The sample contains more than one DNA sequence encoding this CDR3. The genes are TRBV9 and TRBJ2-5, with TRBD2 matching over 8 bases. In germline, CDR1 is SGDLS, CDR2 YYNGEE. Trimming took 2 bases from V and 1 from J; bases not matched to a gene: 7. This CDR3 is built from 16 residues. The DNA for the CDR3 is TGTGCCAGCAGCGTCCTCCCCGGGGGGGCCCAAGAGACCCAGTACTTC. This codes for CASSVLPGGAQETQYF. Based on the CDR3 plus reference TRBV9 and TRBJ2-5, the full variable domain is DSGVTQTPKHLITATGQRVTLRCSPRSGDLSVYWYQQSLDQGLQFLIQYYNGEERAKGNILERFSAQQFPDLHSELNLSSLELGDSALYFCASSVLPGGAQETQYFGPGTRLLVL.

The chain uses TRBV30 and TRBJ2-1; D call uncertain. This CDR3 region has 14 residues. The ends were cut back, 2 bases at V and 6 bases at J, with 14 bases in the middle. Germline CDR1 GTSNPN, CDR2 SVGIG (reference sequence). CDR3 sequence: CAWSLSIVSNEQFF. CDR3 sequence (DNA): TGTGCCTGGAGTCTTTCAATTGTATCCAATGAGCAGTTCTTC.

This clone was observed once. V and J are TRBV30 and TRBJ2-3; possible D gene TRBD2, 5 bases. The CDR3 length is 13 residues. V was clipped by 4 bases and J by 3 bases, with 11 bases between them. In germline, CDR1 is GTSNPN, CDR2 SVGIG (reference sequence). For the CDR3, the DNA is TGTGCCTGGAACCGTAGGACTACAGATACGCAGTATTTT. This encodes CAWNRRTTDTQYF.

This clone is deemed medium-sized (0.01 to 0.1%). V is TRBV6-5 and J is TRBJ2-7; maybe TRBD2 (7 bases). Per germline, CDR1 MNHEY and CDR2 SVGAGI. Trimming stripped 0 bases from V and 6 bases from J, with 15 bases between. The CDR3 covers 15 residues. This CDR3 is CASSYSVREGVEQYF. The CDR3 DNA sequence: TGTGCCAGCAGTTACTCGGTTAGGGAGGGGGTCGAGCAGTACTTC.

This clone appeared a few times. A much larger clone lies a single base off, so this may be a read error. V is TRBV20-1 and J is TRBJ1-1; D gene uncertain. The CDR3 length is 13 residues. CDR1 is DFQATT, CDR2 SNEGSKA, per germline (reference sequence). CDR3 sequence reads: CILRVGLGTEAFF. The CDR3, as DNA: TGCATCCTGAGGGTTGGGTTGGGCACTGAAGCTTTCTTT.

This clone was observed at least ten times. The chain uses TRBV6-1 and TRBJ2-1; perhaps D is TRBD1 or TRBD2 (5 bases each). The CDR3 loop spans 15 amino acids. Germline V CDR1 and CDR2: MNHNS, SASEGT. V lost 5 bases and J lost 0, with 11 bases in between. CDR3 bases: TGTGCCAGCAGTCGGACACTAGGCTCCTACAATGAGCAGTTCTTC. Translating it yields CASSRTLGSYNEQFF.

This clone has a count of ten or more. The chain carries TRBV5-1 and TRBJ2-5; 8 positions match TRBD1. CDR1 is SGHRS and CDR2 is YFSETQ in the germline V gene. The V and J ends lost 0 bases and 3 bases, in that order; junction bases with no gene match: 10. The CDR3 runs to 17 residues. CDR3 loop: CASSLALSGTGKETQYF. CDR3 bases: TGCGCCAGCAGCTTGGCCCTATCCGGGACAGGAAAAGAGACCCAGTACTTC.